This entry describes one T cell receptor (beta chain). The record originates from a study of blood T cell repertoires in COVID-19. Study summary: Nucleic acid was either cDNA or gDNA, and it came from T cells, B-cell-depleted T cells, or PBMCs.

As originally analysed: Reference gene primer amplification gave nucleated cell count estimates. The repertoire was sequenced with immunoSEQ multiplex PCR; TCRdb's copy has only in-frame clones and lacks some. Clone size and the V and J calls come from that table; the DNA yielded D and trimming. The sample holds approximately 260,000 clones; around nine tenths are singletons and the top ten take 2% to 2.5%. The CDR3 has 15 amino acids. Germline V gives CDR1 SNHLY, CDR2 FYNNEI. Trimming stripped 7 bases from V and 5 bases from J, with 20 bases between. Sequencing was performed on peripheral blood. The rearrangement uses TRBV2 and TRBJ2-5; D possibly corresponds to TRBD2 (6 bases). The TCR originated in a middle-aged woman who had recovered from COVID-19. CDR3 DNA sequence: TGTGCCAGCAACCTCGTGGGGGGACCAAGGGAGACCCAGTACTTC. Translating gives CASNLVGGPRETQYF.